This TCR beta chain was identified in a study of OX40 agonist ivuxolimab in advanced cancers. The V gene end was trimmed by 4 bases and the J gene end by 3 bases; junction bases not matched to a gene: 7. From germline, CDR1 is SNHLY and CDR2 FYNNEI. The CDR3 loop spans 15 amino acids. TCRdb's table, derived via immunoSEQ multiplex PCR, lists solely in-frame clones and lacks some. Of over 55,000 clones listed, 70% to 90% are singletons. The chain carries TRBV2 and TRBJ1-1, with 8 bases that match TRBD1. This specimen was CD4+ or CD8+ T cells sorted from blood, taken in a trial of the OX40 agonist ivuxolimab. This TCR came from an adult with an advanced solid tumor such as melanoma, head and neck, liver or kidney cancer. CDR3 coding DNA: TGTGCCAGCAGTGTTGGGGGACAGGATGACACTGAAGCTTTCTTT. Its protein product is CASSVGGQDDTEAFF.